This record looks at one TCR beta chain sequence and its context. No antigen is known for it. No qualities accompany the bases; no much larger clone lies one base away. This sample was taken from a study of OX40 agonist ivuxolimab in advanced cancers. Notes on the research overall: Ivuxolimab was a fully human IgG2 agonistic monoclonal antibody targeting the costimulatory receptor OX40 (CD134). Intravenous ivuxolimab was administered to patients every 2 weeks at six dose levels: 0.01, 0.1, 0.3, 1.5, 3 and 10 mg/kg. Among the 52 dose-escalation patients, some 20 had hepatocellular carcinoma, approximately 15 melanoma, 9 renal cell carcinoma and 9 head and neck cancer. In the dose-escalation cohort, roughly four fifths of patients were male, and the mean age was around 60 years, with a range of 23 to 79. Patients were allowed to have had prior anti-PD-1, anti-PD-L1 or anti-CTLA-4 therapy, and around 43% of the dose-escalation patients had been treated with checkpoint inhibitors. Partial responses occurred in three dose-escalation patients, of whom one had hepatocellular carcinoma and two had cutaneous melanoma. The purpose of peripheral TCRbeta sequencing was to test whether ivuxolimab changed TCR sequence diversity and led to clonal T-cell expansion. The monotherapy dose-escalation portion (N ≈ 50 patients) of the phase I ivuxolimab trial is reported in the paper.

Patients with a history of autoimmune disease or receiving systemic immunosuppression were excluded from the trial. Peripheral blood for TCR sequencing was collected from all dose cohorts at baseline, on cycle 4 day 1, and on cycle 7 day 1. The samples were drawn from a first-in-human, open-label, multicenter phase I dose-escalation trial of ivuxolimab. The trial enrolled adults with locally advanced or metastatic head and neck squamous cell, hepatocellular, melanoma or renal cell carcinoma. Before TCR sequencing, CD4+ T cells and CD8+ T cells from peripheral blood were sorted into separate populations. Genomic DNA was isolated from the sorted cells so that the TCRbeta CDR3 region could be sequenced. The immunoSEQ Assay was used to sequence the TCRbeta CDR3 regions. TCRdb holds this immuneACCESS table with in-frame rearrangements only. Some clones are missing; in checked studies, unresolved V genes explain under half, and the rest has no known cause. Present in this sample are around 37,000 clones, roughly four fifths of which were seen just once. 20% of the sample rests with the top ten.

V drops 4 bases and J drops 4 bases, leaving 9 bases in between. CDR1 and CDR2, looked up from the germline V gene, are SGHRS and YFSETQ. The CDR3, from cysteine to phenylalanine, totals 12 residues. Only the CDR3 DNA stays, 36 bases, in frame from base 1. The study at large found these results: The antigen specificity of the peripheral T cells that underwent clonal expansion was not determined. Low levels of normalized T-cell clonal expansion were also shown by some nonresponding patients. After ivuxolimab, more expanded clones were found on average in CD8+ T cells than in CD4+ T cells. At doses of 0.1 to 3.0 mg/kg, clonal expansion of both CD4+ and CD8+ blood T cells was observed from baseline to week 6. Partial responders in the 0.1-3.0 mg/kg groups had among the lowest normalized peripheral clonal expansion, especially among CD8+ T cells.

The source is an adult with an advanced solid tumor such as melanoma, head and neck, liver or kidney cancer. The sample was CD4+ or CD8+ T cells sorted from blood, taken in a trial of the OX40 agonist ivuxolimab. In this chain, TRBV5-1 is recombined with TRBJ2-7; perhaps TRBD1 is the D gene, with 5 bases matching. The sequenced DNA is TGCGCCAGCAGCCGAACAGGTTACGAGCAGTACTTC. The encoded protein is CASSRTGYEQYF.